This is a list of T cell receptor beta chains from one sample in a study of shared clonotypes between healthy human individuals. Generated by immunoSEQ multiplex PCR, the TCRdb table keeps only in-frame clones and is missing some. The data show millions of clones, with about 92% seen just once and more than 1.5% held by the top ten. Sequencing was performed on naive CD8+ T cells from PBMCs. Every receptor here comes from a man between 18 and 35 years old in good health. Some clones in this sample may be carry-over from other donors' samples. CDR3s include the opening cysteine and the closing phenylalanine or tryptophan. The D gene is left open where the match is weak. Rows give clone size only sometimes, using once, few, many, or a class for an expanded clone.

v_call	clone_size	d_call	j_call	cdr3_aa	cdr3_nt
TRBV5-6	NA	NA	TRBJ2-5	CASSSRGETQYF	TGTGCCAGCAGCTCCAGAGGAGAGACCCAGTACTTC
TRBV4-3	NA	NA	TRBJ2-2	CASSQVWDKPTGELFF	TGCGCCAGCAGCCAAGTCTGGGACAAACCCACCGGGGAGCTGTTTTTT
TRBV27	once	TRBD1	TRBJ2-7	CASSFGQGIYEQYF	TGTGCCAGCAGTTTTGGACAGGGGATCTACGAGCAGTACTTC
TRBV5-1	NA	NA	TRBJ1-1	CASSFGRGAEAFF	TGCGCCAGCAGCTTTGGCAGGGGCGCTGAAGCTTTCTTT
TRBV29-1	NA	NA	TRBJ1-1	CSAAPAFPYTEAFF	TGCAGCGCGGCTCCAGCCTTTCCTTACACTGAAGCTTTCTTT
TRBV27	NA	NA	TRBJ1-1	CASSTGTMNTEAFF	TGTGCCAGCTCTACAGGGACCATGAACACTGAAGCTTTCTTT
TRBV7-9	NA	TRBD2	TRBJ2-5	CASSLMALAGIMGETQYF	TGTGCCAGCAGCTTAATGGCACTAGCGGGTATAATGGGGGAGACCCAGTACTTC
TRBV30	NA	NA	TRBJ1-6	CAWSDWETIFASPLHF	TGTGCCTGGTCAGATTGGGAGACAATTTTTGCTTCACCCCTCCACTTT
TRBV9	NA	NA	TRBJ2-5	CASSVVATALQETQYF	TGTGCCAGCAGCGTAGTCGCGACAGCATTACAAGAGACCCAGTACTTC
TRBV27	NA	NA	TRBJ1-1	CASSFFRGTTGAEAFF	TGTGCCAGCAGTTTCTTCAGGGGTACGACCGGCGCTGAAGCTTTCTTT
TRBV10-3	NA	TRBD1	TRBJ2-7	CAISDFGTGEEEQYF	TGTGCCATCAGTGATTTTGGGACAGGGGAGGAAGAGCAGTACTTC
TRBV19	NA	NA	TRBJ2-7	CASSILLNSYEQYF	TGTGCCAGTAGTATCCTCTTAAACTCCTACGAGCAGTACTTC
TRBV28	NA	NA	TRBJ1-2	CASSFPVEGGNYGYTF	TGTGCCAGCAGTTTCCCGGTGGAGGGAGGAAACTATGGCTACACCTTC
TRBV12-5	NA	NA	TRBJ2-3	CASGLTGPTDTQYF	TGTGCTAGTGGTTTGACAGGACCCACAGATACGCAGTATTTT
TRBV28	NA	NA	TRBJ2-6	CASSLFSSGANVLTF	TGTGCCAGCAGTTTATTTTCCTCTGGGGCCAACGTCCTGACTTTC
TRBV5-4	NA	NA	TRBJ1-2	CASRGAGYNQFYTF	TGTGCCAGCAGAGGGGCGGGGTATAACCAATTCTACACCTTC
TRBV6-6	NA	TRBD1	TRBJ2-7	CASRTGLYEQYF	TGTGCCAGCAGGACAGGGCTGTACGAGCAGTACTTC
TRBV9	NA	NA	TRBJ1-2	CASSVATEPDNYGYTF	TGTGCCAGCAGCGTAGCTACGGAGCCTGATAACTATGGCTACACCTTC
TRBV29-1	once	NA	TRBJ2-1	CSALGSSYNEQFF	TGCAGCGCTCTGGGATCCTCCTACAATGAGCAGTTCTTC
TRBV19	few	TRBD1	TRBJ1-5	CASSHRGQPQHF	TGTGCCAGTAGTCACAGGGGCCAGCCCCAGCATTTT
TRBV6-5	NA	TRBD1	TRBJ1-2	CASSYFPGQGIGYTF	TGTGCCAGCAGTTACTTCCCGGGACAGGGGATAGGCTACACCTTC
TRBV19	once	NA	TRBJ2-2	CASTAGVVGELFF	TGTGCCAGTACCGCAGGGGTGGTAGGGGAGCTGTTTTTT
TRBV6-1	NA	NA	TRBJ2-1	CASSPPTDNEQFF	TGTGCCAGCAGCCCCCCAACGGACAATGAGCAGTTCTTC
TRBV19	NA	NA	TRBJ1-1	CASSWWGGNTEAFF	TGTGCCAGTAGCTGGTGGGGGGGGAACACTGAAGCTTTCTTT
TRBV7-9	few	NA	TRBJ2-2	CASSFFQNTGELFF	TGTGCCAGCAGCTTTTTCCAGAACACCGGGGAGCTGTTTTTT
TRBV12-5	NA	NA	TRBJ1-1	CASGLVNPGVTEAFF	TGTGCTAGTGGTTTGGTGAATCCAGGGGTTACTGAAGCTTTCTTT
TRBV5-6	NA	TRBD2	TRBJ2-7	CASIYGLAESSYEQYF	TGTGCCAGCATCTATGGGCTAGCGGAAAGCTCCTACGAGCAGTACTTC